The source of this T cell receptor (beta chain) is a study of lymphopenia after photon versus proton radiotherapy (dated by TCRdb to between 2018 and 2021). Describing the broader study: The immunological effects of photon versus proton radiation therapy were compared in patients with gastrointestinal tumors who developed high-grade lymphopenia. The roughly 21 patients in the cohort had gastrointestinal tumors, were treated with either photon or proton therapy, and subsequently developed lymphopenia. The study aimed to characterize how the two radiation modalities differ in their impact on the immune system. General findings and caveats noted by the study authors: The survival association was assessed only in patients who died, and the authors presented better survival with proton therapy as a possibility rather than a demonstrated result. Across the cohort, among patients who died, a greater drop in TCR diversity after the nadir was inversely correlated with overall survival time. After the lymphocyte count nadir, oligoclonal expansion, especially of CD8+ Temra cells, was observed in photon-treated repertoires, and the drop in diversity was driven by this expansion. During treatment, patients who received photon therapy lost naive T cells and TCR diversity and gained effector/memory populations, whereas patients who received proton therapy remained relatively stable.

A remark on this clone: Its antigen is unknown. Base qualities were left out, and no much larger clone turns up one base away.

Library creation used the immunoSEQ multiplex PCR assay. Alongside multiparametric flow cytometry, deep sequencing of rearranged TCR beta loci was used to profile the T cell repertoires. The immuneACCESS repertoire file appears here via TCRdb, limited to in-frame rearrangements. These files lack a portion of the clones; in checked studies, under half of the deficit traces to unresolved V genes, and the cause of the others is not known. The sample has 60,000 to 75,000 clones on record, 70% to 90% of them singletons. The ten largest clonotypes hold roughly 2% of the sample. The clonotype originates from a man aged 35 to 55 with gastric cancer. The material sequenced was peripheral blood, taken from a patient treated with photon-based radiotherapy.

The DNA is as follows: TGCGCCAGCAGCTTGATGGAGGGTGAGTCCTACGAGCAGTACTTC. This codes for CASSLMEGESYEQYF. The rearranged chain carries TRBV5-1 and TRBJ2-7; perhaps TRBD2 is the D gene, with 6 bases matching. At the junction V is shortened by 1 base and J by 1 base, with 12 bases in between. Taken from cysteine to phenylalanine, the CDR3 has 15 residues. Only the CDR3 part of the read is kept: 45 bases, read in frame from the first base. CDR1 SGHRS and CDR2 YFSETQ were looked up in the germline V gene.